A selection of T cell receptor beta chains follows, all from one sample in a study of T cell responses to AZD1222 COVID-19 vaccine. TCRdb's table, derived via immunoSEQ multiplex PCR, lists solely in-frame clones and lacks some. Altogether about 270,000 clones are present, about 94% being singletons, with the ten largest covering 0.5% to 0.7%. This specimen consisted of peripheral blood, obtained 28 days after the second AZD1222 dose. These receptors were obtained from an adult who received the AZD1222 COVID-19 vaccine. Both conserved end residues are part of each CDR3. The D gene is left open where the match is weak. Size is omitted from some rows. Given values are once, few, many or a class for expanded clones.

clone_size	v_call	d_call	j_call	cdr3_nt	cdr3_aa
-	TRBV7-9	-	TRBJ1-1	TGTGCCAGCAGCTTAGTAGGGGGGGAAGCTTTCTTT	CASSLVGGEAFF
-	TRBV28	TRBD1	TRBJ1-2	TGTGCCAGCAGTCCCCCCCGGACAGGGGCCTATGGCTACACCTTC	CASSPPRTGAYGYTF
-	TRBV3-1/TRBV3-2	TRBD1	TRBJ2-7	TGTGCCAGCAGCCAAGGACAGGGCTACGAGCAGTACTTC	CASSQGQGYEQYF
-	TRBV27	TRBD2	TRBJ2-3	TGTGCCAGCAGCCGCTTAGCGGGAACGGATACGCAGTATTTT	CASSRLAGTDTQYF
-	TRBV7-8	-	TRBJ2-1	TGTGCCAGCAGCTTTATAGGGAGAGATTACAATGAGCAGTTCTTC	CASSFIGRDYNEQFF
-	TRBV2	-	TRBJ1-6	TGTGCCAGCAGTGGGGTCAAGGGCAGCTCCTATAATTCACCCCTCCACTTT	CASSGVKGSSYNSPLHF
-	TRBV3-1/TRBV3-2	TRBD1	TRBJ2-7	TGTGCCAGCAGTACCGGGACAGGGATATACGAGCAGTACTTC	CASSTGTGIYEQYF
-	TRBV7-2	-	TRBJ2-7	TGTGCCAGCAGCTTACAGGGAACCCCCCGGCAGTACTTC	CASSLQGTPRQYF
-	TRBV27	-	TRBJ1-1	TGTGCCAGCAGTTTAGGGGCCACAGCGACGAACACTGAAGCTTTCTTT	CASSLGATATNTEAFF
-	TRBV5-5	-	TRBJ1-2	TGTGCCAGCAGCTTGCATGGAGGTGGCTACACCTTC	CASSLHGGGYTF
-	TRBV3-1/TRBV3-2	TRBD1	TRBJ1-6	TGTGCCAGCAGCCAAATGTGGACAGGAGGGGCACCCCTCCACTTT	CASSQMWTGGAPLHF
-	TRBV7-2	-	TRBJ2-6	TGTGCCAGCAGCTTAGCGACTCCACCTTCTGGGGCCAACGTCCTGACTTTC	CASSLATPPSGANVLTF
-	TRBV10-1	-	TRBJ2-2	TGCGCCAGCAGTGTTGGCCATAACACCGGGGAGCTGTTTTTT	CASSVGHNTGELFF
-	TRBV3-1/TRBV3-2	-	TRBJ2-1	TGTGCCAGCAGCCAAGTAGGAAGAACCTACAATGAGCAGTTCTTC	CASSQVGRTYNEQFF
-	TRBV3-1/TRBV3-2	-	TRBJ1-6	TGTGCCAGCAGCCACGAATCCACCCATCGGCCTTCACCCCTCCACTTT	CASSHESTHRPSPLHF
-	TRBV2	-	TRBJ2-4	TGTGCCAGCAGTGTCACCGGGGACAACATTCAGTACTTC	CASSVTGDNIQYF
-	TRBV7-8	TRBD2	TRBJ2-2	TGTGCCAGCAGCGCTAGCGGGAGGGCCGTTGGGGAGCTGTTTTTT	CASSASGRAVGELFF
once	TRBV2	-	TRBJ1-4	TGTGCCAGCAGTGATGGGTTGGCTAATGAAAAACTGTTTTTT	CASSDGLANEKLFF
-	TRBV6-5	-	TRBJ2-7	TGTGCCAGCAGGGACCAACGAGGGGACGGGTACGAGCAGTACTTC	CASRDQRGDGYEQYF
-	TRBV5-4	TRBD1	TRBJ1-1	TGTGCCAGCACCCAGGGGGCAAACACTGAAGCTTTCTTT	CASTQGANTEAFF
-	TRBV5-1	-	TRBJ1-2	TGCGCCAGCAGCTTGGCAATGGGGGACTATGGCTACACCTTC	CASSLAMGDYGYTF
-	TRBV19	-	TRBJ1-1	TGTGCCAGTAGTACTCGGGCAGTTGAAGCTTTCTTT	CASSTRAVEAFF
-	TRBV24-1	TRBD1	TRBJ2-1	TGTGCCACCGGCTGGGGACAGGGGGCGCGGGACAAGTCCTACAATGAGCAGTTCTTC	CATGWGQGARDKSYNEQFF
once	TRBV27	-	TRBJ2-2	TGTGCCAGCAGTACCGGGACGGGGACCGGGGAGCTGTTTTTT	CASSTGTGTGELFF
-	TRBV5-1	-	TRBJ2-7	TGCGCCAGCAGCTGGGGAGAGGGGGACGAGCAGTACTTC	CASSWGEGDEQYF
-	TRBV6-6	-	TRBJ2-1	TGTGCCAGCAGTCAGGTGTGGACAGCCCACAATGAGCAGTTCTTC	CASSQVWTAHNEQFF
few	TRBV11-2	TRBD1	TRBJ1-2	TGTGCCAGCAGCGCAGGGACAGTGGCTAACTATGGCTACACCTTC	CASSAGTVANYGYTF
-	TRBV29-1	-	TRBJ1-2	TGCAGCGTTGACGACAAGCGTAACTATGGCTACACCTTC	CSVDDKRNYGYTF
-	TRBV27	-	TRBJ2-3	TGTGCCAGCGGTTCTTTGAAGACTAGCACAGATACGCAGTATTTT	CASGSLKTSTDTQYF
-	TRBV9	TRBD1	TRBJ1-1	TGTGCCAGCAAGGGACAGGGGAACACTGAAGCTTTCTTT	CASKGQGNTEAFF
-	TRBV2	-	TRBJ1-5	TGTGCCAGCAGTTCTAGGGACCAGCCCCAGCATTTT	CASSSRDQPQHF
-	TRBV28	-	TRBJ1-5	TGTGCCAGCAGCTACCGGGACGGGAAAGCAGGCAATCAGCCCCAGCATTTT	CASSYRDGKAGNQPQHF
-	TRBV2	-	TRBJ2-3	TGTGCCAGCACGGGGGGCCTCACAGATACGCAGTATTTT	CASTGGLTDTQYF
-	TRBV28	-	TRBJ2-7	TGTGCCAGCAGCCCCACCCCAGGGTACGAGCAGTACTTC	CASSPTPGYEQYF
-	TRBV28	-	TRBJ1-5	TGTGCCAGCAGTTTATCAGGGACGTATAGCAATCAGCCCCAGCATTTT	CASSLSGTYSNQPQHF
-	TRBV6-5	-	TRBJ1-1	TGTGCCAGCCTAATCCGTGGCTCGAACACTGAAGCTTTCTTT	CASLIRGSNTEAFF
-	TRBV6-2/TRBV6-3	-	TRBJ2-7	TGTGCCAGCAGTTACGGGGGAGGCCCTTGGGAGCAGTACTTC	CASSYGGGPWEQYF
-	TRBV3-1/TRBV3-2	-	TRBJ1-4	TGTGCCAGCAGCCAAGTCAGCCGGGTGACTAATGAAAAACTGTTTTTT	CASSQVSRVTNEKLFF
-	TRBV5-1	-	TRBJ2-3	TGCGCCAGCAGCTTGTATGGCACAGATACGCAGTATTTT	CASSLYGTDTQYF
-	TRBV7-9	TRBD1	TRBJ2-7	TGTGCCAGCAGCTCCACGACAGGGCCTTACGAGCAGTACTTC	CASSSTTGPYEQYF
-	TRBV25-1	-	TRBJ2-3	TGTGCCAGCAGTGTAGGAGATACGCAGTATTTT	CASSVGDTQYF
-	TRBV16	-	TRBJ2-5	TGTGCCAGCAGCCTACGGCCGGTCAGCGGCCAAGAGACCCAGTACTTC	CASSLRPVSGQETQYF
once	TRBV28	-	TRBJ1-5	TGTGCCAGCAGTTCGGGTTTCCAGCCCCAGCATTTT	CASSSGFQPQHF
-	TRBV18	-	TRBJ1-1	TGTGCCAGCTCGGGTGGGCAGAACACTGAAGCTTTCTTT	CASSGGQNTEAFF
-	TRBV7-2	-	TRBJ1-1	TGTGCCAGCAAAAGGGGGGGAAACACTGAAGCTTTCTTT	CASKRGGNTEAFF
-	TRBV7-2	-	TRBJ1-1	TGTGCCAGCAGCTTAGAACCGAGAACTGAAGCTTTCTTT	CASSLEPRTEAFF
-	TRBV3-1/TRBV3-2	-	TRBJ1-5	TGTGCCAGCAGACGGCCCGGAGCCCCCGGAAATCAGCCCCAGCATTTT	CASRRPGAPGNQPQHF
-	TRBV7-3	TRBD1	TRBJ2-7	TGTGCCAGCAGAAACAAGAGGGGGGACAGGACTTCCTACGAGCAGTACTTC	CASRNKRGDRTSYEQYF
-	TRBV6-1	-	TRBJ1-4	TGTGCCAGCAGTGAAGAGTGGTTTTCCCGGGTAGAACTGTTTTTT	CASSEEWFSRVELFF
-	TRBV28	-	TRBJ1-2	TGTGCCAGCAGTTTATGGACTGGAGGCTACACCTTC	CASSLWTGGYTF
-	TRBV7-9	-	TRBJ2-6	TGTGCCAGCAGCGCCCAAAGGGCCAACGTCCTGACTTTC	CASSAQRANVLTF
-	TRBV5-4	-	TRBJ2-5	TGTGCCAGCAGCTTGCGCCACGTTGAGACCCAGTACTTC	CASSLRHVETQYF
-	TRBV5-4	-	TRBJ2-5	TGTGCCAGCAGTCCTAGGAGTGGGGGCCAAGAGACCCAGTACTTC	CASSPRSGGQETQYF
-	TRBV28	TRBD1	TRBJ2-2	TGTGCCAGCAGTCTGAGGGGGCGCGTAAACACCGGGGAGCTGTTTTTT	CASSLRGRVNTGELFF
once	TRBV7-9	TRBD1	TRBJ2-7	TGTGCCAGCAGCGCCCGGACAGGGGGAACCTACGAGCAGTACTTC	CASSARTGGTYEQYF
-	TRBV19	-	TRBJ1-6	TGTGCCAGTAGTATAGTGGAAGGATCACCCCTCCACTTT	CASSIVEGSPLHF
-	TRBV7-9	-	TRBJ2-2	TGTGCCAGCAGCTACAACAGGGAGGCCGGGGAGCTGTTTTTT	CASSYNREAGELFF
-	TRBV5-1	TRBD2	TRBJ2-5	TGCGCCAGCAGCTTCGGACTAGCGGGAGAAGAGACCCAGTACTTC	CASSFGLAGEETQYF
once	TRBV4-1	-	TRBJ1-1	TGCGCCAGCAGCCAAGCCACTACAACCGTCGACACTGAAGCTTTCTTT	CASSQATTTVDTEAFF
-	TRBV25-1	TRBD2	TRBJ2-7	TGTGCCAGCAGCCGGACTAGCGGGGCGCTAACCTACGAGCAGTACTTC	CASSRTSGALTYEQYF